This T cell receptor (beta chain) was sequenced for a study of T cell responses to AZD1222 COVID-19 vaccine. TCRdb's copy holds only in-frame clones and misses some; the assay was immunoSEQ multiplex PCR. This sample has about 110,000 clones, with 88% found just once. Germline CDR1 SGHRS, CDR2 YFSETQ. The CDR3 runs to 13 residues. Between the trimmed V and J ends, which lost 4 bases and 10 bases, there was a span of 12 bases. This TCR was sampled from an adult in good health. Specimen: peripheral blood, collected on day 0 of AZD1222 vaccination. The V and J genes are TRBV5-1 and TRBJ1-6, with no clear D. The CDR3 region has the DNA TGCGCCAGCAGCGAGGAAGGCCAATCACCCCTCCACTTT. As protein: CASSEEGQSPLHF.